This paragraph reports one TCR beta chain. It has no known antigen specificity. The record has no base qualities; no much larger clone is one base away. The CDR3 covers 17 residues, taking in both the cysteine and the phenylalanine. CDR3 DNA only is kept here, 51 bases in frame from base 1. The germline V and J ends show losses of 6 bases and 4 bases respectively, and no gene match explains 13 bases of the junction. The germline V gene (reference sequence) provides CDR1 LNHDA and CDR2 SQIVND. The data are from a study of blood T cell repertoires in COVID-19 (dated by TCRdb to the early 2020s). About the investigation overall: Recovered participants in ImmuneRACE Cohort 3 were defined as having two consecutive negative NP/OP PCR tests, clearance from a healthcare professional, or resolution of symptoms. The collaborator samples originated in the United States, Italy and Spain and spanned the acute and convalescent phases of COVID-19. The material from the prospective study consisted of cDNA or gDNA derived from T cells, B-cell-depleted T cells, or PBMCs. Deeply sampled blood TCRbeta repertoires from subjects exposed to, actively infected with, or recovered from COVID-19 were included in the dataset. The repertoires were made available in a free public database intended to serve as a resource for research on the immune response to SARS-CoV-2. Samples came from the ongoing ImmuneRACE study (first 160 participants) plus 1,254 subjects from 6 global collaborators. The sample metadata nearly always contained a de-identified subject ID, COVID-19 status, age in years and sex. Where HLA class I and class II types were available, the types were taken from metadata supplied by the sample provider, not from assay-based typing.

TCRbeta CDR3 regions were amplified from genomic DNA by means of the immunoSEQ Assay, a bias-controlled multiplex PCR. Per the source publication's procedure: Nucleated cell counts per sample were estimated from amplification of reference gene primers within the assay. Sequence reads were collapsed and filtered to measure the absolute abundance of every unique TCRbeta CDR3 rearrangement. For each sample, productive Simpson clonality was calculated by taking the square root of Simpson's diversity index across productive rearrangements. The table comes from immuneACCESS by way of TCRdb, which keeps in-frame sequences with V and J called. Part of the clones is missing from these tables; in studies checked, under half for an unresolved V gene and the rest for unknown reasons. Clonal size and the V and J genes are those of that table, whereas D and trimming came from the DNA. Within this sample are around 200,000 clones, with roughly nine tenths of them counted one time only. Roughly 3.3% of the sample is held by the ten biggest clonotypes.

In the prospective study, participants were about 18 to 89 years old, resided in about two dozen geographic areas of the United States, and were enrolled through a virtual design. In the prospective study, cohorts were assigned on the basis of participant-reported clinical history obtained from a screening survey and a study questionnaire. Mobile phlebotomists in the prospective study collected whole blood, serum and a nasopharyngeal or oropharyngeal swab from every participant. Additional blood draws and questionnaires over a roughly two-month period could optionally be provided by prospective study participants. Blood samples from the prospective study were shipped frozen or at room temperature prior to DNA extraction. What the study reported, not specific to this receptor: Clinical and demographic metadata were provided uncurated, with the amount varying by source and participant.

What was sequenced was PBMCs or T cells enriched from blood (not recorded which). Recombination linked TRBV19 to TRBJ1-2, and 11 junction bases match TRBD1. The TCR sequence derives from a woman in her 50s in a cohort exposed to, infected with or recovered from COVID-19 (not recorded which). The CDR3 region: CASRPGGTGGFIYGYTF. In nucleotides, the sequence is TGTGCCAGTAGACCCGGCGGGACAGGGGGTTTCATCTATGGCTACACCTTC.